The sequence of this T cell receptor beta chain was determined in a study of T cells in localized non-small cell lung cancer. Study-wide results and caveats: Analysis by sequencing included only one tumor region, so heterogeneity remains possible. Of the top 100 tumor clones, median roughly 53 were in adjacent lung, around 28 among its top 100.

Assay: immunoSEQ multiplex PCR; the TCRdb copy retains only in-frame clones and omits some. The profile shows 16,000 or so clones, around nine tenths of them singletons. This clone was counted only a few times. Its antigen is undetermined. CDR1 LNHDA and CDR2 SQIVND come from the germline V gene (reference sequence). The length of the CDR3 is 14 residues. V was trimmed by 6 bases and J by 11 bases, leaving 22 bases between them. This sample comprised peripheral blood, obtained before any cancer treatment. This clonotype was obtained from a male donor at least 60 years old with stage II squamous cell lung carcinoma. The chain couples TRBV19 to TRBJ1-1; D unresolved. Written as DNA, the CDR3 is TGTGCCAGTAGGCTTCGGGATTCAGAAAGGGAGGCTTTCTTT. Translating gives CASRLRDSEREAFF. Together with reference TRBV19 and TRBJ1-1, the CDR3 gives the full variable domain: DGGITQSPKYLFRKEGQNVTLSCEQNLNHDAMYWYRQDPGQGLRLIYYSQIVNDFQKGDIAEGYSVSREKKESFPLTVTSAQKNPTAFYLCASRLRDSEREAFFGQGTRLTVV.